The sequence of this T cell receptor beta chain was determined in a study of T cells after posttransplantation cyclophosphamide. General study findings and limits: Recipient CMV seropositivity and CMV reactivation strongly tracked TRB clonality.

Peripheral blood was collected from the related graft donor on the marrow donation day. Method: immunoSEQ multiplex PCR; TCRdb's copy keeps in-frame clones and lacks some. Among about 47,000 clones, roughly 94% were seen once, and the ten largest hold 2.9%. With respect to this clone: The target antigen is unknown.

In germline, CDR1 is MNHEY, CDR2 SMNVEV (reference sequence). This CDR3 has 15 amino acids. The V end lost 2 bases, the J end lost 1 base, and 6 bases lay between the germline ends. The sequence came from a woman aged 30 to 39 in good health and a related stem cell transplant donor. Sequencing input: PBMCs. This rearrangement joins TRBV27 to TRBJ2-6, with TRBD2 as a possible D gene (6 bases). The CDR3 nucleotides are TGTGCCAGCAGTTTAGGGGGGTCTGGGGCCAACGTCCTGACTTTC. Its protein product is CASSLGGSGANVLTF.